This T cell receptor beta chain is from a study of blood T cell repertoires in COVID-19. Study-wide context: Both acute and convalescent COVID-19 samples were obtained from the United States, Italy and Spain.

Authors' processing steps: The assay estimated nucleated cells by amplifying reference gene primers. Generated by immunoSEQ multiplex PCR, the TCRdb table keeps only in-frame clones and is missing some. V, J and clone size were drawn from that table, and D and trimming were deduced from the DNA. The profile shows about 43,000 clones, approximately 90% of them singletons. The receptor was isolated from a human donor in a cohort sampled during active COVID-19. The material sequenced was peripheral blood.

The CDR3 sequence is CASSQEPGWEQFF. The CDR3 nucleotides are TGTGCCAGCAGCCAAGAACCGGGATGGGAGCAGTTCTTC. This chain connects TRBV3-1 (or the pseudogene TRBV3-2) to TRBJ2-1, with D perhaps matching TRBD2 (5 bases). Germline loops: CDR1 LGHDT, CDR2 YNNKEL (reference sequence). Trimming took off 0 bases at V and 10 bases at J, with 10 bases between the two ends. This CDR3 is built from 13 residues.